The sequence of this T cell receptor beta chain was determined in a study of shared clonotypes between healthy human individuals. The germline V gene encodes CDR1 SGHNT and CDR2 YYREEE (reference sequence). V shed 3 bases, J shed 0 bases, and the junction held 4 bases outside the gene matches. The CDR3 extends over 15 amino acids. Sequencing was performed with immunoSEQ multiplex PCR; in TCRdb, only in-frame clones are kept and a portion is missing. Of under 2,000,000 clones in the sample, about 95% were seen once. Findings of the study overall: Clonotypes that were shared across four donors made up around 5.5% of naive CD4 clonotypes. Larger richness was generally estimated for naive than memory subsets.

With regard to this clone: Its specificity is unknown. Other DNA sequences in the sample encode the same CDR3.

CD8 cells classed as naive were CD45RO-negative and positively selected for CCR7, excluding terminally differentiated effector memory CD45RA+ cells. Specimen: naive CD8+ T cells sorted from blood. V is TRBV5-4 and J is TRBJ2-7; 9 nucleotides agree with TRBD1. The clonotype originates from a man younger than 35 in good health. The CDR3 sequence: CASSWGTGSSYEQYF. The CDR3 coding sequence is TGTGCCAGCAGCTGGGGGACAGGGTCCTCCTACGAGCAGTACTTC. The full variable domain, in which reference TRBV5-4 and TRBJ2-7 provide the parts outside the CDR3, is ETGVTQSPTHLIKTRGQQVTLRCSSQSGHNTVSWYQQALGQGPQFIFQYYREEENGRGNFPPRFSGLQFPNYSSELNVNALELDDSALYLCASSWGTGSSYEQYFGPGTRLTVT.